The 5 T cell receptor beta chains presented below share a single source sample, sequenced in a study of T and B cells in COVID-19 patients. Each TRB amplification used 250-500 ng of genomic DNA from blood. TRB rearrangements were amplified by multiplex PCR with BIOMED2 TRB-A/B primers. TCRdb reprocessed the multiplex PCR reads with MiXCR, giving one entry per CDR3 protein. The table includes 20,000 to 25,000 distinct CDR3 sequences, 29% detected once. Material: blood. These receptors all stem from a human donor who had recovered from COVID-19.

The chain uses TRBV6-5 and TRBJ1-1; D not resolved. The V end was cut by 4 bases, the J end by 5 bases, with 20 bases between. Germline-derived CDR1 and CDR2 are MNHEY and SVGAGI. The CDR3 extends over 16 amino acids. CDR3 amino acids: CASSSSWRPSETEAFF. CDR3 sequence (DNA): TGTGCCAGCAGTTCGTCTTGGAGGCCCTCGGAGACTGAAGCTTTCTTT.

There are many counts of this clonotype. V is TRBV19 and J is TRBJ2-7; 8 bases line up with TRBD1. Germline loops: CDR1 LNHDA, CDR2 SQIVND (reference sequence). This CDR3 is built from 14 residues. V lost 1 base, J lost 2 bases, and 1 base stayed unmatched. The CDR3: CASSIAGGPYEQYF. The CDR3 DNA reads TGTGCCAGTAGTATAGCAGGGGGCCCCTACGAGCAGTACTTC.

This clonotype was seen only once. This may be a read error, as it is one base from a much larger clone. The chain combines TRBV13 with TRBJ2-3; no reliable D call. The CDR3 has 14 amino acids. CDR1 is PRHDT and CDR2 is FYEKMQ in the germline V gene (reference sequence). The CDR3 coding sequence is TGTGCCAGCAGCTTAGGCCGGATGGCAGATACGCATTATTTT. This gives the protein CASSLGRMADTHYF. Using reference TRBV13 and TRBJ2-3 for the parts outside the CDR3, the full variable domain is AAGVIQSPRHLIKEKRETATLKCYPIPRHDTVYWYQQGPGQDPQFLISFYEKMQSDKGSIPDRFSAQQFSDYHSELNMSSLELGDSALYFCASSLGRMADTHYFGPGTRLTVL.

The chain joins TRBV30 to TRBJ1-2, with unresolved D. Germline V gene lookup returns CDR1 GTSNPN and CDR2 SVGIG (reference sequence). The CDR3 has 12 residues. The CDR3 loop reads CGRSTSYYGYTF. The CDR3 bases are TGTGGCCGGAGTACAAGCTACTATGGCTACACCTTC.

The genes are TRBV5-6 and TRBJ2-4, with 7 nucleotides matching TRBD1. There are 15 residues in the CDR3. J was trimmed by 5 bases and V by 4 bases; bases with no gene match: 9. CDR1 and CDR2 (germline): SGHDT, YYEEEE. CDR3 residues: CASSGEGQPENIQYF. The CDR3 DNA follows: TGTGCCAGCAGCGGTGAGGGACAGCCAGAAAACATTCAGTACTTC.